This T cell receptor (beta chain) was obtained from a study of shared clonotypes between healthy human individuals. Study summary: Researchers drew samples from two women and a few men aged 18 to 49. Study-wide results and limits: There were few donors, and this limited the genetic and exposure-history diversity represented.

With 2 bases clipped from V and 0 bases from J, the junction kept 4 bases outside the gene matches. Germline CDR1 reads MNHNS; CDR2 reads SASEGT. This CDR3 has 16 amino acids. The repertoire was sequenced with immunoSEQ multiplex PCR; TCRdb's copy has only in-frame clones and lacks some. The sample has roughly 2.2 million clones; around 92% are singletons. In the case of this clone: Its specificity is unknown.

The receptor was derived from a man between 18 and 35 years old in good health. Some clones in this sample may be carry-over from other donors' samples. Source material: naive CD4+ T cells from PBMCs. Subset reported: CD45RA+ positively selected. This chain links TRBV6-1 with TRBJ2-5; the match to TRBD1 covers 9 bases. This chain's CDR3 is CASSETGTGNQETQYF. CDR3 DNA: TGTGCCAGCAGTGAAACCGGGACAGGGAACCAAGAGACCCAGTACTTC.